One and the same sample provided the 5 T cell receptor beta chains below, sequenced in a study of OX40 agonist ivuxolimab in advanced cancers. Sequencing used immunoSEQ multiplex PCR; TCRdb keeps in-frame clones, though not all of them. Among roughly 110,000 clones listed, about nine tenths were seen once. The material was CD4+ or CD8+ T cells sorted from blood, obtained in a trial of the OX40 agonist ivuxolimab. Every receptor here comes from an adult with an advanced solid tumor such as melanoma, head and neck, liver or kidney cancer.

The chain combines TRBV6-5 with TRBJ2-3, with D perhaps assigned TRBD1 or TRBD2 (5 bases each). CDR3 size: 15 residues. Trimming shortened V by 2 bases and J by 4 bases, and 13 bases separated the two germline ends. CDR1 is MNHEY, CDR2 SVGAGI, per germline. The CDR3 loop is CASSYDFGAADTQYF. The CDR3 DNA is TGTGCCAGCAGTTACGATTTCGGGGCGGCAGATACGCAGTATTTT.

This clone appeared once. The chain joins TRBV2 to TRBJ2-1, with TRBD2 matching 9 bases. After removal of 2 bases from V and 3 bases from J, the junction contained 5 bases not matched to a gene. Germline lookup yields CDR1 SNHLY and CDR2 FYNNEI. The CDR3 is 16 amino acids. This CDR3 is CASSEQGTSNYNEQFF. CDR3 DNA sequence: TGTGCCAGCAGTGAACAAGGGACTAGCAACTACAATGAGCAGTTCTTC.

The rearrangement uses TRBV6-6 and TRBJ2-7; 9 bases map to TRBD1. The CDR3 consists of 16 residues. Germline CDR1 and CDR2: MNHNY and SVGAGI (reference sequence). The trim removed 5 bases at V and 4 bases at J, leaving 12 bases unmatched. For the CDR3, the DNA is TGTGCCAGCAGTAGTTCCCCGGGACAGGGAACTTACGAGCAGTACTTC. It yields the protein CASSSSPGQGTYEQYF.

The chain links TRBV7-6 to TRBJ2-5, with 8 bases aligning to TRBD1. The CDR3 length is 14 residues. V trimming: 3 bases; J trimming: 7 bases; junction bases outside the gene matches: 7. The germline V gene encodes CDR1 SGHVS and CDR2 FNYEAQ. The CDR3 DNA reads as TGTGCCAGCAGCTTTCAGGGGGCGGGAACGACCCAGTACTTC. Amino acids: CASSFQGAGTTQYF.

This clone came up once. This chain connects TRBV5-1 to TRBJ2-5; 7 bases agree with TRBD1. The ends lost 4 bases at V and 1 base at J; junction bases unmatched: 4. This CDR3 region has 14 residues. Germline V gives CDR1 SGHRS, CDR2 YFSETQ. The CDR3: CASSSGQVQETQYF. For the CDR3, the DNA is TGCGCCAGCAGCAGCGGACAGGTCCAAGAGACCCAGTACTTC.